This T cell receptor (beta chain) was recovered during a study of cytomegalovirus exposure and HLA in healthy donors. The PCR employed 60 Vbeta primers together with 13 Jbeta primers. TCRdb's table, derived via immunoSEQ multiplex PCR, lists solely in-frame clones and lacks some. The sample records approximately 190,000 clones, 80% to 85% being singletons. Notes on the study in general: One later analysis reportedly identified an Asian-associated ancestry cluster that showed fewer N-insertions than the approximately 600-donor mean. The only immune exposure information that was available was CMV serostatus. Reports state that TCR beta sequences accurately predicted most subjects' HLA-A and HLA-B alleles.

In regard to this clone: Its antigen is undetermined.

Germline values: CDR1 MNHEY, CDR2 SVGAGI. V gave up 5 bases and J gave up 3 bases; unmatched junction bases: 0. The length of the CDR3 is 12 residues. This TCR came from a woman between 18 and 29 years old in good health and CMV-seronegative. The chain recombines TRBV6-5 with TRBJ1-2; 7 positions match TRBD1. Sequenced: PBMCs. The CDR3 nucleotides read TGTGCCAGCAGTACAGGGGACTATGGCTACACCTTC. Its translation is CASSTGDYGYTF.